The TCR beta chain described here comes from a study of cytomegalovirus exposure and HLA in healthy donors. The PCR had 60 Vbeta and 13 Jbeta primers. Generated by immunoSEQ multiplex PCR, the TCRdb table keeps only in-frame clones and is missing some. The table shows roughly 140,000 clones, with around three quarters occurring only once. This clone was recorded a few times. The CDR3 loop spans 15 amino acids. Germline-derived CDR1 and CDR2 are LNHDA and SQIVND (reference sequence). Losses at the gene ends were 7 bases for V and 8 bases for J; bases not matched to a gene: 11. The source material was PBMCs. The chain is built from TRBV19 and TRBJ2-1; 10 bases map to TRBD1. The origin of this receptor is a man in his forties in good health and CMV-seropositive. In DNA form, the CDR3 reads TGTGCCAGTACCCCGAGGACAGGGGGTTTACATGAGCAGTTCTTC. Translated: CASTPRTGGLHEQFF.